A selection of T cell receptor beta chains follows, all from one sample in a study of preoperative IRX-2 immunotherapy in early breast cancer. Data came from immunoSEQ multiplex PCR; TCRdb stores just in-frame clones and leaves some out. The sample contains some 30,000 clones, 75% to 90% of which appear only once. Specimen: lymph node tissue, collected from a patient treated with IRX-2 immunotherapy. The receptor source for this set is a human donor with breast cancer. CDR3s include the opening cysteine and the closing phenylalanine or tryptophan. D genes are given only for firm matches. Part of the rows lack a size; the others show once, few, many or a class for expanded clones.

v_call: TRBV5-1; d_call: NA; clone_size: NA; j_call: TRBJ1-3; cdr3_aa: CASSLGLISGNTIYF; cdr3_nt: TGCGCCAGCAGCCTCGGACTGATCTCTGGAAACACCATATATTTT
v_call: TRBV28; d_call: TRBD1; clone_size: NA; j_call: TRBJ2-2; cdr3_aa: CASSSGQGNPGELFF; cdr3_nt: TGTGCCAGCAGCTCGGGACAGGGGAACCCCGGGGAGCTGTTTTTT
v_call: TRBV5-1; d_call: NA; clone_size: NA; j_call: TRBJ1-2; cdr3_aa: CASSQDRFPDYGYTF; cdr3_nt: TGCGCCAGCAGCCAAGATAGGTTCCCAGACTATGGCTACACCTTC
v_call: TRBV6-8; d_call: TRBD1; clone_size: NA; j_call: TRBJ2-7; cdr3_aa: CASSYSTGQESYEQYF; cdr3_nt: TGTGCCAGCAGTTACTCGACGGGACAGGAGTCCTACGAGCAGTACTTC
v_call: TRBV29-1; d_call: NA; clone_size: NA; j_call: TRBJ1-3; cdr3_aa: CSVEGQSGNTIYF; cdr3_nt: TGCAGCGTTGAGGGTCAGAGTGGAAACACCATATATTTT
v_call: TRBV6-8; d_call: NA; clone_size: NA; j_call: TRBJ2-7; cdr3_aa: CASSPSTGLAPYEQYF; cdr3_nt: TGTGCCAGCAGTCCCTCAACAGGGCTGGCTCCCTACGAGCAGTACTTC
v_call: TRBV29-1; d_call: NA; clone_size: NA; j_call: TRBJ1-1; cdr3_aa: CSVDVGNRVNTEAFF; cdr3_nt: TGCAGCGTTGATGTTGGGAACAGGGTGAACACTGAAGCTTTCTTT
v_call: TRBV6-8; d_call: NA; clone_size: NA; j_call: TRBJ1-2; cdr3_aa: CASSPLGQYGYTF; cdr3_nt: TGTGCCAGCAGCCCTCTAGGACAGTATGGCTACACCTTC
v_call: TRBV14; d_call: NA; clone_size: NA; j_call: TRBJ2-5; cdr3_aa: CASSHGETQYF; cdr3_nt: TGTGCCAGCAGCCACGGAGAGACCCAGTACTTC
v_call: TRBV6-8; d_call: NA; clone_size: once; j_call: TRBJ2-5; cdr3_aa: CASSSLMGETQYF; cdr3_nt: TGTGCCAGCAGTTCCCTCATGGGGGAGACCCAGTACTTC
v_call: TRBV18; d_call: NA; clone_size: NA; j_call: TRBJ1-5; cdr3_aa: CASSPSGSSNQPQHF; cdr3_nt: TGTGCCAGCTCACCTTCAGGGAGTAGCAATCAGCCCCAGCATTTT